This TCR beta chain was recovered during a study of CD8+ T cells in alopecia areata listed by TCRdb under 2018. Regarding the study in general: The treated patients, all with moderate-to-severe alopecia areata, were enrolled in an open-label pilot trial of oral tofacitinib given at 5 to 10 mg twice daily. Scalp clonality was compared among normal scalp (n=4), patchy alopecia areata scalp (n=8), and alopecia totalis/universalis scalp (n=8). Tofacitinib was given for 6 to 18 months, followed by 6 months of follow-up off drug to assess delayed response and recurrence. To study T cell clonal expansion in alopecia areata, the researchers applied high-throughput TCRbeta sequencing to both the C3H/HeJ mouse model and human patients. TCRbeta CDR3 regions were amplified by immunoSEQ multiplex PCR with 35 Vbeta forward and 13 Jbeta reverse primers. For the treated patients, the SALT score, which quantifies what percentage of scalp surface area is affected, served as the measure of disease severity. Scalp tissue and sorted CD4+ and CD8+ peripheral blood T cells from patchy and totalis/universalis alopecia areata patients and from healthy controls were covered by human TCRbeta sequencing. Biopsies were taken from tofacitinib-treated patients at baseline and at 4 and 24 weeks of treatment, and a later scalp biopsy was taken in several of the tofacitinib-treated patients. RNA came from the PAXgene miRNA kit for fixed scalp, the miRNeasy kit for PBMCs, and the RNeasy kit for mouse skin.

Libraries came from the immunoSEQ multiplex PCR assay. RNA was extracted from all samples and reverse transcribed into cDNA, which served as template for TCR sequencing. SuperScript III was used for first-strand cDNA synthesis, primed with a 2:1 mix of oligo-dT and random hexamers. A synthetic immune receptor repertoire was used to gauge amplification bias, and whatever bias remained was removed computationally. As for the original processing: After raw reads were preprocessed to remove errors, the CDR3 was defined following IMGT conventions as running from the conserved cysteine to phenylalanine. Clonality was computed by normalizing Shannon entropy by log2 of the number of productive unique TCRs and subtracting the result from 1. Scalp TCRbeta sequences were cross-referenced with sorted blood CD4 and CD8 repertoires so that the CD4 or CD8 identity of scalp clones could be inferred. Not all clones reach the TCRdb copy of this immuneACCESS table, which keeps in-frame sequences only. Checked studies attribute under half of the gap to unresolved V genes and leave the rest unexplained. V, J and clone size were drawn from that table, and D and trimming were deduced from the DNA. The sample data list under 350,000 clones, and 58% of these were observed just once. The top ten clonotypes cover approximately 1.7% of the sample.

Cut back by 4 bases and 7 bases, the V and J ends lie 2 bases apart. Including the terminal cysteine and phenylalanine, the CDR3 comprises 11 residues. Only CDR3 DNA remains: 33 bases, in frame from the first base. In the germline V gene, CDR1 corresponds to MDHEN and CDR2 to SYDVKM. Per the publication, the time point label means: about 25 weeks on oral tofacitinib. What this sample's treatment or condition label stands for: oral pan-JAK inhibitor, 5-10 mg twice daily. Peripheral blood and lesional scalp punch biopsies were obtained from patients with alopecia areata. After PBMCs were isolated by density centrifugation and stained for CD3, CD4 and CD8, a FACSAria was used to sort CD4+ and CD8+ T cells. The full study reports these points: Higher clonality and more expanded CD8+ clones were observed in lesional scalp than in normal scalp, particularly in alopecia totalis/universalis, a finding suggestive of antigenic drive. With tofacitinib, both scalp clonality and the number of expanded CD8+ clones among the top 100 scalp clones went down significantly. Resident alphabeta T cells in normal human skin are also sequenced, complicating scalp TCR repertoire analysis, unlike mouse skin dominated by gammadelta T cells. Compared with mice, TCR sequences shared between patients were less clear, possibly partly because of HLA diversity across the patient population. Many expanded lesional clones were found to persist in scalp and blood during tofacitinib treatment, and relapse after treatment cessation may be partly explained by this persistence. Because the treated cohort was small and had only one nonresponder, larger studies are needed to examine links between baseline CD8+ expansion and response.

To note about this clone: It has no known antigen specificity. Per-base qualities were not stored, and no clone one base away is much larger.

The chain uses TRBV28 and TRBJ1-6; a confident D gene designation cannot be given. Sequenced here: CD4+ T cells sorted from blood, sampled at week 24, from a patient treated with tofacitinib. The origin of this receptor is a human donor with alopecia areata. DNA sequence: TGTGCCAGCAGTTCGAATTCACCCCTCCACTTT. The translation is CASSSNSPLHF.